This T cell receptor (beta chain) was identified in a study of T-cell reconstitution after alpha-beta-depleted transplantation in children (dated by TCRdb to about 2016). General notes on the study: The study quantitatively tracked T-cell immune reconstitution after TCRalphabeta/CD19-depleted allogeneic hematopoietic cell transplantation in children using TCR repertoire profiling.

From the cysteine up to the phenylalanine, the CDR3 has a length of 13 residues. The kept DNA is CDR3 alone, 39 bases in frame from the first base. V trim: 5 bases; J trim: 9 bases; unmatched bases: 10. CDR1 DFQATT and CDR2 SNEGSKA were looked up in the germline V gene (reference sequence). With respect to this clonotype: No antigen is known for it. Per-base quality was not reported, and no clone a single base away is much larger than it.

Library creation used PCR. The instrument was an Illumina HiSeq 2500. Molecular barcoding was employed in the preparation of TCR libraries, with unique molecular identifiers being used to normalize TCRbeta repertoire quantification. Clones were called with MiXCR by TCRdb after fastp trimmed the public reads at Q25, and only in-frame beta chains were retained. Each entry merges the rows of one CDR3 protein and shows their most common DNA and genes. Present in this sample are 400,000 to 500,000 distinct CDR3 sequences, approximately 11% of which were seen just once. The ten largest clonotypes hold 5% to 6.5% of the sample.

The specimen comprised PBMCs from the stem cell graft donor, sampled from the stem cell graft. The source is a human donor who donated a stem cell graft to a child with acute myeloid leukemia. The chain uses TRBV20-1 and TRBJ2-1, and TRBD2 matches 7 of the central bases. The DNA sequence reads TGCAGTGCTTGGGGAGGGGATAGTTTTGAGCAGTTCTTC. Its translation is CSAWGGDSFEQFF.